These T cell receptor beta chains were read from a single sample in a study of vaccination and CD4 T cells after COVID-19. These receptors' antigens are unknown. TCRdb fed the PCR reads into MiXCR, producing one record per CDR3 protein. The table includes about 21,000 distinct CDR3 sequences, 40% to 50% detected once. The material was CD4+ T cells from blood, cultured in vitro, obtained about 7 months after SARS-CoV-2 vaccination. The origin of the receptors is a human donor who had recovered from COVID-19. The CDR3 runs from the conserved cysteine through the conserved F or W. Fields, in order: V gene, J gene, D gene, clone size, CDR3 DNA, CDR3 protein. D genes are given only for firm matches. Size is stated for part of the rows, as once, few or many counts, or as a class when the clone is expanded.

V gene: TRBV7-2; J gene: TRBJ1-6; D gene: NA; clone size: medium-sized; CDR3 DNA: TGTGCCAGCAGCCTGGGGGGTGGAGGGCATTCACCCCTCCACTTT; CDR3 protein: CASSLGGGGHSPLHF
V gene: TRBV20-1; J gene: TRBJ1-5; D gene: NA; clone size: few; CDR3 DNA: TGCAGTGCTAGAGTGGGGGGCCGGCAGCCCCAGCATTTT; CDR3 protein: CSARVGGRQPQHF
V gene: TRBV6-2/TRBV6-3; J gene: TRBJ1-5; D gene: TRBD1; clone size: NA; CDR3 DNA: TGTGCCAGCAGCAAACAGGGGTACCGTCAGCCCCAGCATTTT; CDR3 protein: CASSKQGYRQPQHF
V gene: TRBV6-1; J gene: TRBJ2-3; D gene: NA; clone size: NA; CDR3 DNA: TGTGCCAGCAGGATCTCAGGGGATAGGAATACGCAGTATTTT; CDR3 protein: CASRISGDRNTQYF
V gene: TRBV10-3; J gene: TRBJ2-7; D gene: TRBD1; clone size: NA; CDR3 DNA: TGTGCCATCAGTGAGTCTCCAAGGGGGCTCGCCGAGCAGTACTTC; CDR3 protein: CAISESPRGLAEQYF
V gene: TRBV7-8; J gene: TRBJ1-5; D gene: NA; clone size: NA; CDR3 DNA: TGTGCCAGCAGCTTAGAACGGATTAATCAGCCCCAGCATTTT; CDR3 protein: CASSLERINQPQHF
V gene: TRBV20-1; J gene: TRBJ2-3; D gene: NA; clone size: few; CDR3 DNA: TGCAGTGCTAGAGATAGTACCCCAGATACGCAGTATTTT; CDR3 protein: CSARDSTPDTQYF
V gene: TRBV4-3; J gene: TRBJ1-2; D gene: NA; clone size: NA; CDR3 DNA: TGCGCCAGCAGCCAAGGTTCAACCCGCTATGGCTACACCTTC; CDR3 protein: CASSQGSTRYGYTF
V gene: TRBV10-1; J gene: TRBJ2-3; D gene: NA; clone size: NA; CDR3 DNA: TGCGCCAGCAGTGCAGGAATCACAGATACGCAGTATTTT; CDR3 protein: CASSAGITDTQYF
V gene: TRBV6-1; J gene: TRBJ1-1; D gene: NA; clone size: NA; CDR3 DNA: TGTGCCAGCAGTGAACAGGGCACTGAAGCTTTCTTT; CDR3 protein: CASSEQGTEAFF
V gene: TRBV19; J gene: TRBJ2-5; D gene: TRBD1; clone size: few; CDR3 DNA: TGTGCCAGGGGACAGGGTGGGGAGACCCAGTACTTC; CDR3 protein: CARGQGGETQYF
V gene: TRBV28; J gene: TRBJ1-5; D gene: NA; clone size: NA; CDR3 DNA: TGTGCCAGCAGTGGGACACTCGGCAATCAGCCCCAGCATTTT; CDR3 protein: CASSGTLGNQPQHF
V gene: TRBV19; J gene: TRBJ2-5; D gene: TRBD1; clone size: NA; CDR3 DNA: TGTGCCAGTAGTCCACAGGGGCGGGAAGAGACCCAGTACTTC; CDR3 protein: CASSPQGREETQYF
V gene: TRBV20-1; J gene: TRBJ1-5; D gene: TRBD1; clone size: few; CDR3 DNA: TGCAGTGCTAGAGAGATAGGAGGGGGCGGGCAGCCCCAGCATTTT; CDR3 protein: CSAREIGGGGQPQHF
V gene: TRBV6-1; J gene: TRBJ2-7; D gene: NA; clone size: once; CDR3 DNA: TGTGCCAGCAGCCCTCTTCGGACGGAAAGGAGCTCCTACGAGCAGTACTTC; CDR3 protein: CASSPLRTERSSYEQYF
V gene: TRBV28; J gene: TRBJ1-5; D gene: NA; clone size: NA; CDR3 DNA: TGTGCCAGCCTTAAACAGGGTCATCAGCCCCAGCATTTT; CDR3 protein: CASLKQGHQPQHF
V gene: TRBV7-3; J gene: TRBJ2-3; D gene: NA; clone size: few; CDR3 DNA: TGTGCCAGCAGCTTAAGTCCGGGAAGCACAGATACGCAGTATTTT; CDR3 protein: CASSLSPGSTDTQYF
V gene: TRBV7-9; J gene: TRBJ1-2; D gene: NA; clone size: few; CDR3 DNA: TGTGCCAGCAGCTTTCGCCAGGGTGGTACTAACTATGGCTACACCTTC; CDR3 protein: CASSFRQGGTNYGYTF
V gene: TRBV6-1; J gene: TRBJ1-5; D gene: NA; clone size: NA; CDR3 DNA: TGTGCCAGCAGCCCCGGGAGAGGAACTAGCAATCAGCCCCAGCATTTT; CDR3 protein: CASSPGRGTSNQPQHF
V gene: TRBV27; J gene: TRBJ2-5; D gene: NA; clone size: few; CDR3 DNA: TGTGCCAGCAGGAGACGACTTGGCCAAGAGACCCAGTACTTC; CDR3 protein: CASRRRLGQETQYF
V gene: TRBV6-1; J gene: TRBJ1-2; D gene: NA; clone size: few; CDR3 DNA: TGTGCCAGCAGCCCGCGACAGTATGGCTACACCTTC; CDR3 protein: CASSPRQYGYTF
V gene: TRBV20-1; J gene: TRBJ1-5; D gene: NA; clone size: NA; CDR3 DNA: TGCAGTGCTCAAAAGGACAGTCGGGATCAGCCCCAGCATTTT; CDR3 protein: CSAQKDSRDQPQHF
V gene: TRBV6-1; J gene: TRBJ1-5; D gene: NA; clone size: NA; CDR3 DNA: TGTGCCAGCAGACCTCGGGGGCAGGGTGGTGACAATCAGCCCCAGCATTTT; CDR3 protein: CASRPRGQGGDNQPQHF